This TCR beta chain came from a study of blood T cell repertoires in COVID-19. In the study overall: Sites across the United States, Italy and Spain contributed samples from acute and convalescent COVID-19.

The CDR3 consists of 15 residues. With 5 bases clipped from V and 0 bases from J, the junction kept 6 bases outside the gene matches. Germline values: CDR1 LGHDT, CDR2 YNNKEL (reference sequence). In the original workflow: Nucleated cell number was recorded as an estimate derived from reference gene primer amplification. Produced via immunoSEQ multiplex PCR; TCRdb's table is partial and in-frame only. V, J and clone size reflect that table, while D and trimming were determined from the DNA. The repertoire includes about 120,000 clones, 82% of them detected once, and 4% to 5% sits in the top ten. The chain employs TRBV3-1 (or the pseudogene TRBV3-2) and TRBJ1-1, with 7 nucleotides matching TRBD1. Sequences were obtained from peripheral blood. This TCR was recovered from a woman in her 70s with acute or convalescent COVID-19. The CDR3 coding sequence is TGTGCCAGCAGCGCTTGGGACAGCTTGAACACTGAAGCTTTCTTT. Residues: CASSAWDSLNTEAFF.